This TCR beta chain was sequenced in a study of identical twins (TCRdb year 2016). Study-level background: To test whether fetal clonotypes persist, the study used deep sequencing on TCR alpha and beta repertoires from monozygotic twins, unrelated adults of various ages, and cord blood. To rule out contamination, the twin experiments were replicated at different times with different library preparation protocols. Findings and caveats that apply to the study as a whole: Compared with coincidental sharing between unrelated individuals, an excess of low generation-probability sequences was observed among out-of-frame TCR alpha sequences shared between twins. A weaker excess of twin sharing was found in beta out-of-frame sequences because the signal-to-noise ratio was lowered by fewer shared sequences. In monozygotic twins, recombination models systematically underestimated out-of-frame TCR alpha sharing, but the models matched the sharing seen between unrelated individuals. Fewer insertions were carried by abundant cord blood beta clonotypes, a similar but weaker trend appeared in young adult naive repertoires, and no such trend appeared in memory repertoires. Invariant T cells such as MAIT and iNKT could partly confound zero-insertion analyses, though diverse VJ usage argued against this for most clonotypes. Because the same donors could not be followed over many years, conclusions were based on cross-sectional statistical analysis.

The CDR3 contains 12 residues, cysteine and phenylalanine counted. Of all the DNA, just the CDR3 is kept, 36 bases in frame from base 1. For CDR1 and CDR2, the germline V gene lists SGHTA and FQGNSA. V gives up 7 bases and J gives up 7 bases, and the segment between their germline ends measures 14 bases. The library came from 5' RACE. TCRdb lists the instrument as Illumina HiSeq 2000. Template switching introduced a universal primer binding site; the final cDNA contained a unique molecular identifier, enabling accurate counting of TCR cDNA molecules. Specific primers in the conserved constant-segment region were used to synthesize first-strand cDNA for TCR alpha and beta chains. To control for contamination, every cDNA library carried two barcodes: a SMART-Mk sample barcode plus Illumina barcodes. TruSeq adapter sequences and Illumina sample barcodes were added in two successive PCR steps. The TCR alpha and beta cDNA libraries were sequenced on the Illumina HiSeq platform using custom primers. The paper's data handling went like this. Unique molecular identifiers were extracted from raw reads with MiGEC, and CDR3 positions were determined with MiXCR. For each individual, recombination models were inferred using an EM algorithm with the repgenHMM and IGoR tools. The tcR package in R was used for shared clonotype analysis, with sharing normalized by the product of cloneset sizes. Out-of-frame nonproductive sequences were analyzed to study raw recombination free of thymic and clonal selection effects. Using fastp at Q25 and MiXCR, TCRdb reprocessed the public reads and kept productive beta chains. Every CDR3 protein is listed once, alongside the most common genes and DNA of its rows. TCRdb assigned the V and J calls; the authors' analysis was not used. This sample holds about 790,000 distinct CDR3 sequences; around a sixth were observed only once. Around 13% of the sample is held by the ten biggest clonotypes.

Comments on this clonotype: Its antigen target is currently unknown. No much larger clone exists at a distance of one base, and base qualities are not known.

Every donor was a healthy Caucasian. The twin cohort comprised three pairs of female monozygotic twins, all aged roughly 18 to 30 years. Peripheral blood mononuclear cells were the source from which RNA for the TCR libraries was isolated. These data are also associated with another study on T cells expressing NK-cell markers. As that second study puts it: Under ten donors provided sorted CD3+CD56+NKG2C+, CD3+CD56+NKG2C- and CD3+CD56-NKG2C+ T-cell subsets, whose TCR beta-chain repertoires were profiled. Of the eight sequenced donors, seven were found to be HCMV-seropositive and one was found to be HCMV-seronegative. In several experiments an anti-gammadeltaTCR antibody was added to restrict sorting to alphabetaTCR-expressing T cells. In more than five donors, the dominant CD3+CD56+NKG2C+ clonotypes ranked among the top 10 CD8+ clonotypes, making up roughly 1.0-7.5% of CD8+ T cells. Those dominant clonotypes were again the most abundant among CD3+CD56-NKG2C+ cells in a handful of donors, at about 25-65%. Whether the expanded NKG2C-expressing T cell clones were specific for HCMV antigens was left unclear. All eight donors whose samples were sequenced were randomly selected healthy volunteers, three of them men and five women. HCMV serostatus was determined by detecting HCMV-specific IgG in serum with a commercial ELISA kit. Bulk peripheral blood T-cell repertoires were additionally sequenced from unsorted PBMC for about 6 donors. Reads were demultiplexed and grouped by UMI with MIGEC, and clonotypes were assembled and quantified with MiTCR. Only TCR cDNA sequences supported by at least two reads were kept to exclude erroneous sequences. The tcR package was used for downstream repertoire analysis, and clonotypes were matched across fractions by CDR3 nucleotide sequence plus V segment. Antigen specificity was annotated against VDJdb with VDJmatch, allowing one amino acid substitution in CDR3.

In this chain, TRBV7-2 is recombined with TRBJ2-7, and possibly TRBD2, on 6 matching bases. Sequenced sample: PBMCs. The clonotype was recovered from a young woman in good health. The bases are TGTGCCAGCACCTACACTAGCCGAGAGCAGTACTTC. It translates as CASTYTSREQYF.